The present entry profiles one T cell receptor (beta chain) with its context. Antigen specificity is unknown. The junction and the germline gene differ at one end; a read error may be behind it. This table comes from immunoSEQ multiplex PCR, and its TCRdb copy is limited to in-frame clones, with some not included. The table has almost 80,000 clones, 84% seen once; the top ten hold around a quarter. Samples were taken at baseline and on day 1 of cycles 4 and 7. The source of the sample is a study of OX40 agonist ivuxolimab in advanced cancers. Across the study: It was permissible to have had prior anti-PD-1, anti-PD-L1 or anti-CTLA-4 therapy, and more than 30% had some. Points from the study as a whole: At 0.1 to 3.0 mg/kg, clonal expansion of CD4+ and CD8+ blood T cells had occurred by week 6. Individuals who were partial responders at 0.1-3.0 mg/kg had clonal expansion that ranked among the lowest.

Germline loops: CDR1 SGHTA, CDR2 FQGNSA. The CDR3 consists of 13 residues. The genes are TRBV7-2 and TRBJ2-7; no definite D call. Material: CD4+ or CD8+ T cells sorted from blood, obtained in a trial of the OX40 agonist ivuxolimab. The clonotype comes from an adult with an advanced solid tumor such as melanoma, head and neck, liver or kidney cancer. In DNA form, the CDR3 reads TGTGCCAACAGCTTATCCAGGTTGGACGAGCAGTACTTC. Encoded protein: CANSLSRLDEQYF. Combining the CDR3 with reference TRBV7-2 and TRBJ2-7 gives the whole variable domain GAGVSQSPSNKVTEKGKDVELRCDPISGHTALYWYRQSLGQGLEFLIYFQGNSAPDKSGLPSDRFSAERTGGSVSTLTIQRTQQEDSAVYLCANSLSRLDEQYFGPGTRLTVT.